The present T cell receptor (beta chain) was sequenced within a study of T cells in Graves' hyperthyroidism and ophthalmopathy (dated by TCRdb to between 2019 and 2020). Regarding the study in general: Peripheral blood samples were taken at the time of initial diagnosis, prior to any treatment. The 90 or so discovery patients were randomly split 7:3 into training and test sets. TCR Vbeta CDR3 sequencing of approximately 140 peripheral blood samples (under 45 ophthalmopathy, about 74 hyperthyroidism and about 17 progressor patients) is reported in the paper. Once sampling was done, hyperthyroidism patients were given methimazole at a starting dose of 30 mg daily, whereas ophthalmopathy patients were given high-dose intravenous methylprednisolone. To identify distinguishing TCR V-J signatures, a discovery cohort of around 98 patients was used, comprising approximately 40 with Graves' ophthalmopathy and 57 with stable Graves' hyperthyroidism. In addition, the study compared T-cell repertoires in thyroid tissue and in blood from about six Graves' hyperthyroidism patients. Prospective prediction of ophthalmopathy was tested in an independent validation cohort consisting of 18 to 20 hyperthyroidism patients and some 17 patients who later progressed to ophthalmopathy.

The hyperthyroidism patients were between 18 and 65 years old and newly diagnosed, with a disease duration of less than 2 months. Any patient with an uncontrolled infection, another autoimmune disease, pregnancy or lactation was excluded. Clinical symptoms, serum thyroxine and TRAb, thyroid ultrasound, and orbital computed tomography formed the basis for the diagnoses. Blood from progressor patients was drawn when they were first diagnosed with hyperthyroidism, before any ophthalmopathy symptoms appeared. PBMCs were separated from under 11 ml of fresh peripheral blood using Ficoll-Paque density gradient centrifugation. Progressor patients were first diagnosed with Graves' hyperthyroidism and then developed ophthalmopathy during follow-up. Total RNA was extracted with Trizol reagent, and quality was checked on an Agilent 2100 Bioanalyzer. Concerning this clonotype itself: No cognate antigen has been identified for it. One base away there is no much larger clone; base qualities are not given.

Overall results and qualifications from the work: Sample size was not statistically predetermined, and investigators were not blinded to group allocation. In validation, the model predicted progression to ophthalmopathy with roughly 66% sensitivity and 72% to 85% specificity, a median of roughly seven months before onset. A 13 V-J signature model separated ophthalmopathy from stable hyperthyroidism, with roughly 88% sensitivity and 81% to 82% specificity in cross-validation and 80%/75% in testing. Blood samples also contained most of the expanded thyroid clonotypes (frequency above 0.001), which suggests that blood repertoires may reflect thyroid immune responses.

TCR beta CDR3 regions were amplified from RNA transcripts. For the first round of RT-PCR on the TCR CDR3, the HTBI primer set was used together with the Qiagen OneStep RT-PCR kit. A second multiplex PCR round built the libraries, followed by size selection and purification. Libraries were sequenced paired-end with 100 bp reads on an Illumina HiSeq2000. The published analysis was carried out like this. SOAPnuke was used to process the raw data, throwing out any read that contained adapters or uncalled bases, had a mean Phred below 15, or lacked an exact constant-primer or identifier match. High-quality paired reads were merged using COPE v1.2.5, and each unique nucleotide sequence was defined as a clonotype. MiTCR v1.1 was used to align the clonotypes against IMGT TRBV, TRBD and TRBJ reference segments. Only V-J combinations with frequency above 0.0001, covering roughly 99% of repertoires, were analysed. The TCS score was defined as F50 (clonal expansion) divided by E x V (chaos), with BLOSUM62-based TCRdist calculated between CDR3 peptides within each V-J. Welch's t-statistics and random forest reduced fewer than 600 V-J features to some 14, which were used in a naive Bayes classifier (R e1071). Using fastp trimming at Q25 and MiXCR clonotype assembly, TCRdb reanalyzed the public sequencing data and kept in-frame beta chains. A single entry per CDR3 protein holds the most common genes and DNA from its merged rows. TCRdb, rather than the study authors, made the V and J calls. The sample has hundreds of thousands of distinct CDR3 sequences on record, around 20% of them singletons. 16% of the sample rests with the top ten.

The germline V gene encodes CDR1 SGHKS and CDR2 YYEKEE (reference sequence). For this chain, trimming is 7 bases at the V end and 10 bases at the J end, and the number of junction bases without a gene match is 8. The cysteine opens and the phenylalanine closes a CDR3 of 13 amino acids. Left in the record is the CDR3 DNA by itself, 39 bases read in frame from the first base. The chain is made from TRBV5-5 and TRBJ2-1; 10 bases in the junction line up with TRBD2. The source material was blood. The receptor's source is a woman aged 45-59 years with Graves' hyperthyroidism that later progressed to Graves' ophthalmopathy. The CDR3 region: CASGLAVNPEQFF. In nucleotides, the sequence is TGTGCCAGCGGACTAGCGGTGAACCCCGAGCAGTTCTTC.